Below are 11 T cell receptor beta chains sequenced from a single sample in a study of blood T cells in healthy people across ages (dated by TCRdb to the mid-2010s). The library was built by means of 5' RACE. Sequencing took place on an Illumina HiSeq 2500. A second 7 to 11 cycle PCR used a sample-barcoded 5' primer and a J-beta primer mix. Through fastp at Q25 and MiXCR, TCRdb rebuilt clones from the public reads, retaining in-frame beta chains. One record per CDR3 amino acid sequence lists the most common genes and DNA. In this sample the table shows over a million distinct CDR3 sequences, over 35% of which occur a single time. The ten largest clones add up to 18% of the sample. The sequenced sample consisted of blood. Receptors originate from a woman between 55 and 75 years old in good health.

This clonotype was detected only once. The chain is built from TRBV5-1 and TRBJ2-1; a weak D match, TRBD2 (6 bases). This CDR3 has 15 residues. V lost 2 bases to trimming and J lost 2 bases, with 11 bases between them. CDR1 is SGHRS and CDR2 is YFSETQ in the germline V gene. CDR3 DNA sequence: TGCGCCAGCAGCTTTACTAGCCGGACCTACAATGAGCAGTTCTTC. This sequence encodes CASSFTSRTYNEQFF.

The chain uses TRBV28 and TRBJ1-2; tentative D call: TRBD1 (6 bases). The germline V gene has CDR1 MDHEN and CDR2 SYDVKM. This CDR3 is 15 amino acids long. The V and J ends lost 2 bases and 6 bases respectively, with 16 bases between them. CDR3 sequence: CASSLAGANSHGYTF. The CDR3 bases are TGTGCCAGCAGTTTAGCAGGGGCTAATTCCCATGGCTACACCTTC.

This clonotype was seen a handful of times. This chain links TRBV7-9 with TRBJ2-5; D is undetermined. This CDR3 region has 14 residues. Germline assignment: CDR1 SEHNR and CDR2 FQNEAQ (reference sequence). Deletions cut 6 bases from V and 2 bases from J, with 13 bases between. In nucleotides, the CDR3 is TGTGCCAGCAGGCCCACAGCCGTTCAAGAGACCCAGTACTTC. This encodes CASRPTAVQETQYF.

This clonotype was recorded a few times. This chain uses TRBV7-2 with TRBJ2-7; D not certain. Germline assignment: CDR1 SGHTA and CDR2 FQGNSA. This CDR3 is built from 15 residues. The ends were cut back, 4 bases at V and 6 bases at J, with 19 bases in the middle. CDR3 DNA sequence: TGTGCCAGCAGCTCCCGGGCAAGGGCATCGGGCGAGCAGTACTTC. Translating gives CASSSRARASGEQYF.

The rearrangement uses TRBV6-1 and TRBJ1-3, with TRBD1 as a possible D gene (5 bases). The CDR3 contains 15 residues. Germline CDR1 and CDR2: MNHNS and SASEGT. V lost 3 bases and J lost 1, with 10 bases in between. The CDR3 region is CASSDRDRSGNTIYF. As DNA, the CDR3 is TGTGCCAGCAGTGACAGGGATCGGTCTGGAAACACCATATATTTT.

The V call is TRBV6-5, the J call TRBJ2-3, with 13 nucleotides matching TRBD2. The trim removed 9 bases at V and 1 base at J, leaving 7 bases unmatched. The germline V gene encodes CDR1 MNHEY and CDR2 SVGAGI. The CDR3 consists of 16 residues. The CDR3 coding sequence is TGTGCCAGTAGAACCGGGACTAGCGGGGGCACAGATACGCAGTATTTT. It encodes CASRTGTSGGTDTQYF.

This clonotype appeared a few times. V gene TRBV27 combines with J gene TRBJ1-1, with a possible D match to TRBD1 (6 bases). The germline CDR1 and CDR2 sequences are MNHEY and SMNVEV (reference sequence). V shed 5 bases and J shed 1 base, with 11 bases lying between them. This CDR3 is 14 amino acids long. CDR3 nucleotides: TGTGCCAGCAGTCTGGGGGCTACGAACACTGAAGCTTTCTTT. Residues: CASSLGATNTEAFF.

This rearrangement joins TRBV5-1 to TRBJ2-7; TRBD2 matches at 10 bases. From germline, CDR1 is SGHRS and CDR2 YFSETQ. V dropped 0 bases and J dropped 5; count of bases not matched to a gene: 8. CDR3 length: 16 residues. The CDR3 nucleotides read TGCGCCAGCAGCTTGGGGGCTGGTAGCGGGAGGAACGAGCAGTACTTC. Translating it yields CASSLGAGSGRNEQYF.

The chain couples TRBV9 to TRBJ2-1, with 8 nucleotides matching TRBD2. V lost 4 bases and J lost 6; bases outside the gene matches: 9. CDR1 SGDLS and CDR2 YYNGEE come from the germline V gene. The CDR3 covers 15 residues. CDR3 nucleotides: TGTGCCAGCAGCCCCCAGGGCGGGAGGTCCAATGAGCAGTTCTTC. It encodes CASSPQGGRSNEQFF.

The table lists this clonotype with a few counts. The chain links TRBV2 to TRBJ2-1; 12 bases match TRBD2. The CDR3 is 15 amino acids. CDR1 is SNHLY, CDR2 FYNNEI, per germline. The J segment lost 3 bases and the V segment lost 6 bases, leaving 3 bases of the junction unmatched. The CDR3 is CASRMTSGGYNEQFF. DNA for the CDR3: TGTGCCAGCAGAATGACTAGCGGGGGCTACAATGAGCAGTTCTTC.

CDR3 sequence reads: CASSSTSGGRYNEQFF. CDR3 bases: TGCGCCAGCAGCTCGACTAGCGGGGGACGATACAATGAGCAGTTCTTC. This chain uses TRBV5-1 with TRBJ2-1; TRBD2 matches 12 bases. Germline CDR1 reads SGHRS; CDR2 reads YFSETQ. This CDR3 is built from 16 residues. V lost 3 bases and J lost 4; bases outside the gene matches: 5. Full variable domain (outside the CDR3, taken from reference TRBV5-1 and TRBJ2-1): KAGVTQTPRYLIKTRGQQVTLSCSPISGHRSVSWYQQTPGQGLQFLFEYFSETQRNKGNFPGRFSGRQFSNSRSEMNVSTLELGDSALYLCASSSTSGGRYNEQFFGPGTRLTVL.